This T cell receptor (beta chain) appears in the sequencing data of a study of OX40 agonist ivuxolimab in advanced cancers. Study-level results: What antigens the expanded peripheral T cells recognized was never established. Compared with others, partial responders at 0.1-3.0 mg/kg displayed clonal expansion among the lowest.

The data were produced by immunoSEQ multiplex PCR, yet TCRdb's version contains in-frame clones alone and is incomplete. The data show 98,000 or so clones, with roughly 95% seen just once and about 0.18% held by the top ten. CDR1 and CDR2 (germline): SGHAT, FQNNGV. The CDR3 is 15 residues long. V lost 4 bases to trimming and J lost 5 bases, with 15 bases between them. Of note for this clone: Its target is unknown.

The rearrangement links TRBV11-2 to TRBJ2-1; weak D call: TRBD1 (6 bases). The clonotype comes from an adult with an advanced solid tumor such as melanoma, head and neck, liver or kidney cancer. Sequenced material: CD4+ or CD8+ T cells sorted from blood, taken in a trial of the OX40 agonist ivuxolimab. The CDR3 coding sequence is TGTGCCAGCAGCTACGACAGGCCAAGGAACAATGAGCAGTTCTTC. Translated, it gives CASSYDRPRNNEQFF. Filled out from reference TRBV11-2 and TRBJ2-1, the complete variable domain reads EAGVAQSPRYKIIEKRQSVAFWCNPISGHATLYWYQQILGQGPKLLIQFQNNGVVDDSQLPKDRFSAERLKGVDSTLKIQPAKLEDSAVYLCASSYDRPRNNEQFFGPGTRLTVL.